This T cell receptor (beta chain) was observed in a study of regulatory T cells in long-lasting Graves disease. Investigators prepared the TCR beta libraries by applying iRepertoire HTBI primers and Arm-PCR of CDR3 regions. TCRdb re-called the multiplex PCR reads through MiXCR, storing one row per CDR3 protein. This table holds under 500,000 distinct CDR3 sequences, around 21% found once. Time point given: persistent/refractory GD, antithyroid drugs over 5 years with positive TRAb. Making the TCR library involved RNA that had been extracted from PBMCs. CDR3 size: 13 residues. CDR1 is SQVTM and CDR2 is ANQGSEA in the germline V gene. V lost 3 bases and J 5 bases, leaving 13 bases between the germline ends.

This sequence joins TRBV29-1 and TRBJ1-2, with D unresolved. The sequenced sample was peripheral blood mononuclear cells (PBMCs), obtained when the disease was refractory, from a patient treated with antithyroid drugs. This sequence was found in a female donor with Graves disease. The CDR3 DNA reads TGCAGCGTTGATGAGGGCAGAGAATATGGCTACACCTTC. Residues: CSVDEGREYGYTF.